Detailed here is one T cell receptor beta chain. This entry belongs to a study of blood T cell repertoires in COVID-19. Generated by immunoSEQ multiplex PCR, the TCRdb table keeps only in-frame clones and is missing some. The data show under 350,000 clones, under 90% seen once. This CDR3 is 13 amino acids long. The trim removed 3 bases at V and 3 bases at J, leaving 3 bases unmatched. Germline assignment: CDR1 SGHRS and CDR2 YFSETQ. The J gene is TRBJ2-7, the V gene TRBV5-1; 7 bases match TRBD1. The sequence was collected from a man aged 30 to 39 who had recovered from COVID-19. The specimen was PBMCs or T cells enriched from blood (not recorded which). CDR3 sequence: CASSWGQSYEQYF. CDR3 nucleotides: TGCGCCAGCAGCTGGGGACAGAGCTACGAGCAGTACTTC.